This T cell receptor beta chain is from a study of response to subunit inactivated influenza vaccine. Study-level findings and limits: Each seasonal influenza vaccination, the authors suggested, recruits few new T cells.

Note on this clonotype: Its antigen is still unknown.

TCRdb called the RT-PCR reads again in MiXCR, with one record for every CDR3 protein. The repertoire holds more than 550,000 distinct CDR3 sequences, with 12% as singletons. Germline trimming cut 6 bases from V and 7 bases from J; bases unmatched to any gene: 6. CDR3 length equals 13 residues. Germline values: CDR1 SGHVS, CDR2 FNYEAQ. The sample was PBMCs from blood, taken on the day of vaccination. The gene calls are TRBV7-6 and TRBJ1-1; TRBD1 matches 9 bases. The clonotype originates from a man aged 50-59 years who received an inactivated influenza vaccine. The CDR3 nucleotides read TGTGCCAGCAGGCAACAGGGGGCGGTTGAAGCTTTCTTT. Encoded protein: CASRQQGAVEAFF.